This T cell receptor beta chain was sequenced during a study of vaccination effects on CD4 cells after COVID-19. Culture lasted under 13 days before CD4+ T cell isolation. The vaccine given was either BNT162b2 or mRNA-1273, in two doses. As for this clone: Its antigen remains unknown.

Germline V lookup: CDR1 SGHKS, CDR2 YYEKEE (reference sequence). The V end was cut by 0 bases, the J end by 2 bases, with 6 bases between. CDR3 size: 13 residues. Using immunoSEQ multiplex PCR, the repertoire was profiled, and TCRdb retains in-frame clones only, with some absent. The sample yields approximately 74,000 clones, roughly 73% seen once. The clonotype originates from a human donor who received a COVID-19 vaccine. The chain combines TRBV5-5 with TRBJ2-7; D not certain. This specimen consisted of CD4+ T cells from PBMCs cultured without peptide, obtained after COVID-19 vaccination. In DNA form, the CDR3 reads TGTGCCAGCAGCTTGGCCCCTGCCTACGAGCAGTACGTC. Amino acids: CASSLAPAYEQYV.